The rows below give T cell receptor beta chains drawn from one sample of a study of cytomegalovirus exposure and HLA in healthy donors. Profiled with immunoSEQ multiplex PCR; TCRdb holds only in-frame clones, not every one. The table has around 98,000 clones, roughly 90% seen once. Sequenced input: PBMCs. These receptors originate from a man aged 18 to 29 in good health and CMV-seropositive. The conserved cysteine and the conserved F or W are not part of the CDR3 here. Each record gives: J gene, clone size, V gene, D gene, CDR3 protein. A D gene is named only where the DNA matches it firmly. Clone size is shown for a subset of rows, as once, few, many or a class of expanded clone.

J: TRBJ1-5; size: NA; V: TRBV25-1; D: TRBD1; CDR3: ASSGGDRAWNQPQH
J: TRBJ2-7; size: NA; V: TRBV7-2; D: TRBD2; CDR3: ASSLDSGGTTEQY
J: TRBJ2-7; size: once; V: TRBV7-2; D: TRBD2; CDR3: ASSFRPGGVEQY
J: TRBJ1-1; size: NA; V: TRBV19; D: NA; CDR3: ASSIGWETEAF
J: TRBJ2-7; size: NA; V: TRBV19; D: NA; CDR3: ASSIDRVAGEQY
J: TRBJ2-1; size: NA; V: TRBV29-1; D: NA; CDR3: SVDTYNEQF
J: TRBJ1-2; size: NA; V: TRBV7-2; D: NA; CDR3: ASSLGGGGYT
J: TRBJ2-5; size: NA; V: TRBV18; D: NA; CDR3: ASSLAGIGAGETQY
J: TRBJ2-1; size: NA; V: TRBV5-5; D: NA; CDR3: ASSLDYLYNEQF
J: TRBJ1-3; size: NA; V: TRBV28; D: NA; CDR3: ASSPQKTGGNTIY
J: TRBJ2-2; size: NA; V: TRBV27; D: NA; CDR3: ASSYMWTGELF
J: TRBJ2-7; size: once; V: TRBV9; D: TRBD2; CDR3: ASSVAGGTYEQY
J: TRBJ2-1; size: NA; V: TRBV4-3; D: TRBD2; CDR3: ASSQLLAGGPNEQF
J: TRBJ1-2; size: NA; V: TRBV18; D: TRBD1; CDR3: ASSPDRAHGYT
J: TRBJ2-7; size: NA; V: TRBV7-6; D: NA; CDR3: ASSSSRLYSGEQY
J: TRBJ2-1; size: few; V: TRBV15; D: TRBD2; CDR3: ATSRASGNYNEQF